This TCR beta chain appears in the sequencing data of a study of blood T cell repertoires in COVID-19. Turning to the study itself: Spain, Italy and the United States supplied samples that represented acute and convalescent COVID-19. Sources were T cells, B-cell-depleted T cells, or PBMCs; the material itself was cDNA or gDNA.

This CDR3 region has 14 residues. Germline V lookup: CDR1 SGHRS, CDR2 YFSETQ. V was shortened by 2 bases and J by 2 bases, with 10 bases between the two germline ends. As originally analysed: The assay estimated nucleated cells by amplifying reference gene primers. Here immunoSEQ multiplex PCR was the method, and the copy in TCRdb shows in-frame clones only, minus some. The V and J calls and clone size are taken from that table; D and trimming were inferred from the DNA. The table shows 88,000 or so clones, with roughly 85% occurring only once. Sequencing was carried out using peripheral blood. The receptor was derived from a man in his fifties or sixties with acute or convalescent COVID-19. V and J are TRBV5-1 and TRBJ2-5; the D is unclear. CDR3 bases: TGCGCCAGCAGCTTTACGAGCTGGCAAGAGACCCAGTACTTC. This encodes CASSFTSWQETQYF.